This T cell receptor (beta chain) was sequenced during a study of T-cell reconstitution after alpha-beta-depleted transplantation in children. During its preparation, the TCRbeta library received unique molecular identifiers. TCRdb processed the PCR reads anew with MiXCR; each CDR3 protein has one entry. The sample carries roughly 500,000 distinct CDR3 sequences, around 16% recorded once. The source material was PBMCs from the stem cell graft donor, sampled from the stem cell graft. The origin of this receptor is a human donor who donated a stem cell graft to a child with acute lymphoblastic leukemia.

The chain's CDR3 is CASSSLRVGQTNTGELFF. CDR3 nucleotide sequence: TGTGCCAGCAGTTCCTTGCGCGTGGGACAAACGAACACCGGGGAGCTGTTTTTT. The chain couples TRBV27 to TRBJ2-2; D perhaps matches TRBD1 (6 bases). The germline CDR1 and CDR2 sequences are MNHEY and SMNVEV (reference sequence). Trimming removed 4 bases at V and 0 bases at J, with 18 bases between. The CDR3 consists of 18 residues.